The 7 T cell receptor beta chains reported below all come from one sample, sequenced in a study of T cell responses to AZD1222 COVID-19 vaccine. Repertoires were generated with immunoSEQ multiplex PCR, while TCRdb's copy carries only in-frame clones and drops some. Of about 100,000 clones detected, about nine tenths appear once; the ten largest clones hold 6.5% to 10%. Sequenced here: peripheral blood, sampled 28 days after the second AZD1222 dose. The receptor source for this set is an adult who received the AZD1222 COVID-19 vaccine.

The chain combines TRBV27 with TRBJ1-5; D ambiguous. Deletions cut 3 bases from V and 1 base from J, with 4 bases between. This CDR3 has 13 residues. Germline V gene sequence: CDR1 MNHEY, CDR2 SMNVEV (reference sequence). CDR3 loop: CASSFKSNQPQHF. The CDR3 DNA sequence: TGTGCCAGCAGTTTTAAGAGCAATCAGCCCCAGCATTTT.

The rearrangement uses TRBV18 and TRBJ2-7; possibly TRBD2 for D (5 bases). The V gene lost 3 bases and the J gene lost 2 bases, with 11 bases spanning the gap. Germline V lookup: CDR1 KGHSH, CDR2 LQKENI. This CDR3 comprises 14 residues. The chain's CDR3 is CASSPQEEAYEQYF. CDR3 sequence (DNA): TGTGCCAGCTCACCGCAGGAGGAAGCCTACGAGCAGTACTTC. Filled out from reference TRBV18 and TRBJ2-7, the complete variable domain reads NAGVMQNPRHLVRRRGQEARLRCSPMKGHSHVYWYRQLPEEGLKFMVYLQKENIIDESGMPKERFSAEFPKEGPSILRIQQVVRGDSAAYFCASSPQEEAYEQYFGPGTRLTVT.

This chain uses TRBV6-4 with TRBJ1-1; D remains ambiguous. CDR1 is MRHNA and CDR2 is SNTAGT in the germline V gene. The CDR3 runs to 14 residues. V dropped 5 bases and J dropped 1 base, with 11 bases sitting between them. This CDR3 reads CASSYLPGNTEAFF. The CDR3 region has the DNA TGTGCCAGCAGTTATCTCCCAGGGAACACTGAAGCTTTCTTT.

The gene calls are TRBV19 and TRBJ1-6; D not resolved. The CDR3 covers 14 residues. Germline V lookup: CDR1 LNHDA, CDR2 SQIVND (reference sequence). Trimming shortened V by 7 bases and J by 7 bases, and 14 bases separated the two germline ends. The CDR3 reads CASTHRGENSPLHF. The CDR3 coding sequence is TGTGCCAGTACCCATCGGGGTGAGAATTCACCCCTCCACTTT.

In the case of this clone: Other DNA sequences within the sample encode an identical CDR3. The chain uses TRBV5-1 and TRBJ2-7, with TRBD2 as a possible D gene (5 bases). Trimming removed 2 bases at V and 3 bases at J, with 9 bases between. The CDR3 sequence is 13 residues long. Germline CDR1 SGHRS, CDR2 YFSETQ. The CDR3 sequence: CASSLDGLYEQYF. CDR3 coding DNA: TGCGCCAGCAGCTTAGACGGACTCTACGAGCAGTACTTC.

This CDR3 reads CASSPGTGHNYGYTF. Written as DNA, the CDR3 is TGTGCCAGCAGCCCCGGGACAGGGCATAACTATGGCTACACCTTC. The chain has TRBV3-1 (or the pseudogene TRBV3-2) and TRBJ1-2; the match to TRBD1 covers 9 bases. After removal of 4 bases from V and 1 base from J, the junction contained 4 bases not matched to a gene. The CDR3 is 15 residues long. Looked up from germline, CDR1 is LGHDT and CDR2 is YNNKEL (reference sequence).

This chain connects TRBV5-1 to TRBJ2-7; TRBD1 might be the D (5 bases). The CDR3 has 14 amino acids. V lost 1 base, J lost 2 bases, and 10 bases lay in between. Germline V lookup: CDR1 SGHRS, CDR2 YFSETQ. The CDR3 region is CASSLRGSTYEQYF. Here the CDR3 DNA reads TGCGCCAGCAGCTTGAGGGGTTCAACCTACGAGCAGTACTTC.